Included here is one T cell receptor (beta chain) sequence, with context. This specimen comes from a study of blood T cell repertoires in COVID-19. Study context: Acute and convalescent COVID-19 samples came from the United States, Italy and Spain. PBMCs, B-cell-depleted T cells, or T cells provided the cDNA or gDNA that made up the material.

CDR3 length: 15 amino acids. Germline V gives CDR1 SEHNR, CDR2 FQNEAQ (reference sequence). Trimming left V 5 bases short and J 3 bases short, with 14 bases between. Original data processing: From reference gene primer amplification, estimates of nucleated cell counts were derived. Some clones are missing from TCRdb's copy, which holds only in-frame ones; the method was immunoSEQ multiplex PCR. D and trimming come from the DNA, and the V and J calls and clone size come from that table. The sample consists of some 89,000 clones, about 86% of them appearing once. The V gene is TRBV7-9, the J gene TRBJ2-1; a possible D gene is TRBD2 (6 bases). Sequencing input: peripheral blood. This TCR was sampled from a human donor in a cohort sampled during active COVID-19. The CDR3 bases are TGTGCCAGCAGCCTCTGGAGGGAGGACTACAATGAGCAGTTCTTC. Translation gives CASSLWREDYNEQFF.